One and the same sample provided the 21 T cell receptor beta chains below, sequenced in a study of shared clonotypes between healthy human individuals. Libraries were prepared by immunoSEQ multiplex PCR; TCRdb keeps only in-frame clonotypes and omits some of them. The table has fewer than 3 million clones, 92% seen once; the top ten hold around 0.4%. The sample taken for sequencing was naive CD4+ T cells from PBMCs. Subset meaning: CD45RA+ positively selected. The receptor source for this set is a young man in good health. Some clones in this sample may be carry-over from other donors' samples.

The chain uses TRBV29-1 and TRBJ2-3; TRBD2 matches 13 bases. Trimming cost V 4 bases and J 3 bases; bases outside gene matches: 10. The CDR3 has 17 residues. CDR1 SQVTM and CDR2 ANQGSEA come from the germline V gene. As DNA, the CDR3 is TGCAGCGTTGCGAAGTTGTGGACTAGCGGGAGTACAGATACGCAGTATTTT. Protein: CSVAKLWTSGSTDTQYF.

This chain connects TRBV28 to TRBJ2-3, with 7 bases lining up with TRBD2. Germline V CDR1 and CDR2: MDHEN, SYDVKM. V lost 8 bases and J lost 4; bases outside the gene matches: 9. The CDR3 runs 14 residues. As DNA, the CDR3 is TGTGCCAGCCAGCGGGGAGGGGCTCCAGATACGCAGTATTTT. Its translation is CASQRGGAPDTQYF.

The V and J genes are TRBV5-8 and TRBJ2-2, with TRBD2 matching 7 bases. CDR3 length: 17 residues. CDR1 SGHTS and CDR2 YDEGEE come from the germline V gene. Trimming cost V 0 bases and J 0 bases; bases outside gene matches: 5. Here the CDR3 reads CASSLGAGTANTGELFF. In DNA, the CDR3 is TGTGCCAGCAGCTTGGGAGCGGGGACCGCGAACACCGGGGAGCTGTTTTTT.

A word on this clone: Other DNA sequences from this sample encode an identical CDR3 as well. V usage is TRBV19 and J usage is TRBJ2-1, with 10 bases lining up with TRBD2. With 3 bases clipped from V and 4 bases from J, the junction kept 3 bases outside the gene matches. Looked up from germline, CDR1 is LNHDA and CDR2 is SQIVND (reference sequence). The CDR3 runs 15 residues. CDR3 residues: CASSIRTSGYNEQFF. Here the CDR3 DNA reads TGTGCCAGTAGTATCCGGACTAGCGGTTACAATGAGCAGTTCTTC.

The chain joins TRBV5-1 to TRBJ1-1; D is ambiguous. Germline assignment: CDR1 SGHRS and CDR2 YFSETQ. V was trimmed by 1 base and J by 1 base, leaving 14 bases between them. The length of the CDR3 is 16 residues. CDR3 in DNA: TGCGCCAGCAGCTTGCTGGGGATTCCGACGAACACTGAAGCTTTCTTT. Amino acids: CASSLLGIPTNTEAFF.

The V and J genes are TRBV5-1 and TRBJ2-5, with 7 nucleotides matching TRBD1. V shed 0 bases and J 0 bases; nucleotides not matched to a gene: 2. Germline V gene lookup returns CDR1 SGHRS and CDR2 YFSETQ. The CDR3 runs 15 residues. CDR3 in amino acids: CASSLEGAYQETQYF. In DNA, the CDR3 is TGCGCCAGCAGCTTGGAGGGGGCTTACCAAGAGACCCAGTACTTC. The whole variable domain, remainder taken from reference TRBV5-1 and TRBJ2-5, is KAGVTQTPRYLIKTRGQQVTLSCSPISGHRSVSWYQQTPGQGLQFLFEYFSETQRNKGNFPGRFSGRQFSNSRSEMNVSTLELGDSALYLCASSLEGAYQETQYFGPGTRLLVL.

J is TRBJ2-1 and V is TRBV2; 8 positions agree with TRBD1. V was clipped by 5 bases and J by 0 bases; unmatched bases: 3. The CDR3 contains 15 residues. The germline gives CDR1 SNHLY, CDR2 FYNNEI. The CDR3 sequence: CASSSDRGSYNEQFF. DNA of the CDR3: TGTGCCAGCAGTTCAGACAGGGGCTCCTACAATGAGCAGTTCTTC.

The rearrangement uses TRBV5-6 and TRBJ1-4; D remains unclear. The V gene lost 2 bases and the J gene lost 0 bases, with 8 bases spanning the gap. The germline V gene encodes CDR1 SGHDT and CDR2 YYEEEE. The CDR3 consists of 15 residues. This CDR3 reads CASSLRITTNEKLFF. The CDR3 nucleotides read TGTGCCAGCAGCTTAAGAATCACAACTAATGAAAAACTGTTTTTT. Full variable domain (rest looked up from reference TRBV5-6 and TRBJ1-4): DAGVTQSPTHLIKTRGQQVTLRCSPKSGHDTVSWYQQALGQGPQFIFQYYEEEERQRGNFPDRFSGHQFPNYSSELNVNALLLGDSALYLCASSLRITTNEKLFFGSGTQLSVL.

The chain employs TRBV7-8 and TRBJ2-3; perhaps TRBD1 as D (6 bases). This CDR3 comprises 16 residues. Trimming stripped 5 bases from V and 2 bases from J, with 17 bases between. Germline assignment: CDR1 SGHVS and CDR2 FQNEAQ. The CDR3 reads CASSRNRVQFTDTQYF. DNA of the CDR3: TGTGCCAGCAGCCGTAACAGGGTGCAATTCACAGATACGCAGTATTTT.

Only a few counts were recorded for this clone. The same CDR3 arises from other DNA sequences in this sample as well. This chain joins TRBV14 and TRBJ2-1, with D perhaps TRBD2 (6 bases). The V gene lost 4 bases and the J gene lost 3 bases, with 7 bases spanning the gap. The CDR3 sequence is 13 residues long. The germline gives CDR1 SGHDN, CDR2 FVKESK. DNA for the CDR3: TGTGCCAGCAGCCCGGGAGTCTACAATGAGCAGTTCTTC. Translation: CASSPGVYNEQFF.

J is TRBJ2-3 and V is TRBV27; a possible D gene is TRBD2 (7 bases). The germline V gene has CDR1 MNHEY and CDR2 SMNVEV (reference sequence). The V end was cut by 3 bases, the J end by 6 bases, with 16 bases between. The CDR3 has 15 amino acids. The CDR3 is CASSLTGGRLDTQYF. The CDR3, as DNA: TGTGCCAGCAGTTTGACGGGGGGCAGGCTCGATACGCAGTATTTT.

The chain uses TRBV19 and TRBJ2-7; TRBD1 agrees at 7 bases. The trim removed 3 bases at V and 0 bases at J, leaving 5 bases unmatched. Per the germline V gene, CDR1 is LNHDA and CDR2 is SQIVND (reference sequence). The CDR3 has 15 residues. The CDR3, as DNA: TGTGCCAGTAGTATTGTGCAGGGGGTCTCCTACGAGCAGTACTTC. It codes for CASSIVQGVSYEQYF.

This chain connects TRBV5-4 to TRBJ1-2; D may be TRBD1 (5 bases). CDR3 length: 12 amino acids. Germline CDR1 and CDR2: SGHNT and YYREEE (reference sequence). V lost 5 bases, J lost 6 bases, and 11 bases lay in between. For the CDR3, the DNA is TGTGCCAGCAGGACAGCCTGGGATGGCTACACCTTC. Residues: CASRTAWDGYTF. The full variable domain, in which reference TRBV5-4 and TRBJ1-2 provide the parts outside the CDR3, is ETGVTQSPTHLIKTRGQQVTLRCSSQSGHNTVSWYQQALGQGPQFIFQYYREEENGRGNFPPRFSGLQFPNYSSELNVNALELDDSALYLCASRTAWDGYTFGSGTRLTVV.

This chain joins TRBV7-2 and TRBJ1-2; D perhaps matches TRBD1 (6 bases). The CDR3 spans 15 residues. V shed 1 base and J shed 3 bases, with 12 bases lying between them. The germline gives CDR1 SGHTA, CDR2 FQGNSA. The CDR3 DNA reads as TGTGCCAGCAGCTTAGGGGCAGGGGCGGACTATGGCTACACCTTC. It codes for CASSLGAGADYGYTF.

The CDR3 sequence is CASSSGLAGSSSYEQYF. As DNA, the CDR3 is TGCGCCAGCAGCTCCGGACTAGCGGGGTCTAGCTCCTACGAGCAGTACTTC. This chain links TRBV5-1 with TRBJ2-7, with 12 bases identical to TRBD2. This CDR3 is built from 17 residues. V dropped 3 bases and J dropped 0; count of bases not matched to a gene: 7. Germline CDR1 reads SGHRS; CDR2 reads YFSETQ.

The chain combines TRBV5-1 with TRBJ1-4, with TRBD1 matching 8 bases. This CDR3 is 17 amino acids long. The V segment lost 0 bases and the J segment 7 bases; nucleotides outside the gene matches: 11. CDR1 and CDR2 (germline): SGHRS, YFSETQ. This CDR3 is CASSLVPPQGGVEKLFF. The CDR3 region has the DNA TGCGCCAGCAGCTTGGTTCCTCCACAGGGGGGGGTTGAAAAACTGTTTTTT.

The chain joins TRBV5-1 to TRBJ2-4; 10 bases map to TRBD1. The CDR3 runs 14 residues. Germline loops: CDR1 SGHRS, CDR2 YFSETQ. Trimming cost V 4 bases and J 7 bases; bases outside gene matches: 5. The CDR3 region is CASSRGTGDNIQYF. The DNA of the CDR3 is TGCGCCAGCAGCCGTGGGACAGGGGACAACATTCAGTACTTC.

Only a few counts were recorded for this clone. This chain uses TRBV5-1 with TRBJ1-4; 7 bases align to TRBD1. This CDR3 region has 16 residues. Unmatched junction bases numbered 10, after V lost 0 bases and J lost 8 bases. CDR1 and CDR2 (germline): SGHRS, YFSETQ. The CDR3 sequence: CASSLAEGALAEKLFF. The CDR3 bases are TGCGCCAGCAGCTTGGCTGAGGGGGCGCTCGCCGAAAAACTGTTTTTT.

This clone was observed a single time. Additional DNA sequences in this sample encode the identical CDR3. The rearrangement joins TRBV18 to TRBJ2-7, with a tentative D call TRBD1 (5 bases). V was shortened by 2 bases and J by 2 bases, with 10 bases between the two germline ends. The CDR3 loop spans 14 amino acids. Germline loops: CDR1 KGHSH, CDR2 LQKENI. CDR3 nucleotides: TGTGCCAGCTCACCAGGAACAGGAGCCTACGAGCAGTACTTC. Translation: CASSPGTGAYEQYF. Drawing the rest from reference TRBV18 and TRBJ2-7, the complete variable domain is NAGVMQNPRHLVRRRGQEARLRCSPMKGHSHVYWYRQLPEEGLKFMVYLQKENIIDESGMPKERFSAEFPKEGPSILRIQQVVRGDSAAYFCASSPGTGAYEQYFGPGTRLTVT.

The chain joins TRBV7-2 to TRBJ2-5; 12 nucleotides line up with TRBD2. The germline gives CDR1 SGHTA, CDR2 FQGNSA. J lost 5 bases, V lost 4 bases, and 8 bases had no gene match. The CDR3 loop spans 16 amino acids. The CDR3 nucleotides read TGTGCCAGCAGCTCAGGACTAGCGGGAAGGGGCGAGACCCAGTACTTC. As protein: CASSSGLAGRGETQYF. Looking up the rest from reference TRBV7-2 and TRBJ2-5 gives the full variable domain: GAGVSQSPSNKVTEKGKDVELRCDPISGHTALYWYRQSLGQGLEFLIYFQGNSAPDKSGLPSDRFSAERTGGSVSTLTIQRTQQEDSAVYLCASSSGLAGRGETQYFGPGTRLLVL.

The chain uses TRBV28 and TRBJ2-1; D perhaps matches TRBD1 (6 bases). CDR3 length: 16 residues. CDR1 and CDR2 from the germline V gene are MDHEN and SYDVKM. Between the trimmed V and J ends, which lost 6 bases and 3 bases, there was a span of 18 bases. The CDR3 sequence: CASSPTGRGSYNEQFF. The CDR3 DNA sequence: TGTGCCAGCAGCCCTACCGGCAGGGGAAGCTACAATGAGCAGTTCTTC.